A single sample gave rise to the 28 T cell receptor beta chains below, sequenced in a study of cytomegalovirus exposure and HLA in healthy donors. It was with 60 Vbeta and 13 Jbeta primers that the PCR ran. Using immunoSEQ multiplex PCR, the repertoire was profiled, and TCRdb retains in-frame clones only, with some absent. The table has 150,000 to 200,000 clones, about two thirds seen once; the top ten hold roughly 4.1%. Sequencing input: PBMCs. These receptors all stem from a woman younger than 35 in good health and CMV-seropositive.

The chain uses TRBV9 and TRBJ1-2, with D possibly TRBD1 on 5 matching bases. The CDR3 is made up of 17 amino acids. CDR1 SGDLS and CDR2 YYNGEE come from the germline V gene. Trimming cost V 0 bases and J 3 bases, with 18 bases left between them. The CDR3 loop is CASSVDQGSVPDYGYTF. The CDR3, as DNA: TGTGCCAGCAGCGTAGATCAGGGTAGTGTTCCGGACTATGGCTACACCTTC. The full variable domain, in which reference TRBV9 and TRBJ1-2 provide the parts outside the CDR3, is DSGVTQTPKHLITATGQRVTLRCSPRSGDLSVYWYQQSLDQGLQFLIQYYNGEERAKGNILERFSAQQFPDLHSELNLSSLELGDSALYFCASSVDQGSVPDYGYTFGSGTRLTVV.

Concerning this clone: The junction differs from germline at one of its ends, possibly a read error. The CDR3 here is CASSGGWRGTSAKTGELFF. In DNA, the CDR3 is TGTGCCAGCAGCGGGGGTTGGAGGGGGACTAGCGCGAAAACCGGGGAGCTGTTTTTT. The chain has TRBV7-2 and TRBJ2-2; TRBD2 agrees at 10 bases. Germline CDR1 and CDR2: SGHTA and FQGNSA. The CDR3 has 19 residues. The variable domain in full, completed from reference TRBV7-2 and TRBJ2-2, reads GAGVSQSPSNKVTEKGKDVELRCDPISGHTALYWYRQSLGQGLEFLIYFQGNSAPDKSGLPSDRFSAERTGGSVSTLTIQRTQQEDSAVYLCASSGGWRGTSAKTGELFFGEGSRLTVL.

The rearrangement joins TRBV4-3 to TRBJ2-1; TRBD2 might be the D (6 bases). The CDR3 length is 20 residues. Trimming removed 0 bases from V and 0 bases from J, with 21 bases in between. CDR1 and CDR2 from the germline V gene are LGHNA and YSLEER. The CDR3 nucleotides are TGCGCCAGCAGCCAAGAAGGGCCCGGGGGAGTCCCTGGCTCCTACAATGAGCAGTTCTTC. Translation gives CASSQEGPGGVPGSYNEQFF.

The rearrangement uses TRBV28 and TRBJ1-2; D is possibly TRBD1 (6 bases). Deletions cut 3 bases from V and 5 bases from J, with 16 bases between. Germline CDR1 is MDHEN and CDR2 is SYDVKM. This CDR3 region has 15 residues. Written as DNA, the CDR3 is TGTGCCAGCAGTTTTCCCTCTCCAGGGGTATATGGCTACACCTTC. As protein: CASSFPSPGVYGYTF.

This clone was counted between two and nine times. The chain employs TRBV19 and TRBJ1-5; D ambiguous. In germline, CDR1 is LNHDA, CDR2 SQIVND (reference sequence). Trimming left V 5 bases short and J 2 bases short, with 7 bases between. The CDR3 sequence is 13 residues long. The CDR3 sequence: CASSPPGNQPQHF. The CDR3, as DNA: TGTGCCAGTAGTCCCCCCGGCAATCAGCCCCAGCATTTT.

This chain links TRBV6-5 with TRBJ1-4; no clear D gene. The CDR3 consists of 16 residues. Trimming removed 4 bases at V and 7 bases at J, with 19 bases between. Germline-derived CDR1 and CDR2 are MNHEY and SVGAGI. DNA for the CDR3: TGTGCCAGCAGTTTCCTACCCTATTACCGTTCTGAAAAACTGTTTTTT. Amino acid sequence: CASSFLPYYRSEKLFF.

This clone has just one count. This sequence joins TRBV11-2 and TRBJ1-5, with D perhaps TRBD1 (5 bases). V lost 1 base and J 5 bases, leaving 9 bases between the germline ends. The length of the CDR3 is 14 residues. In germline, CDR1 is SGHAT, CDR2 FQNNGV. The CDR3 here is CASSLVAGHQPQHF. The CDR3 nucleotides read TGTGCCAGCAGCTTAGTCGCAGGGCATCAGCCCCAGCATTTT.

The V and J genes are TRBV2 and TRBJ1-3; D is unclear. Between the trimmed V and J ends, which lost 4 bases and 9 bases, there was a span of 13 bases. The CDR3 covers 13 residues. CDR1 is SNHLY, CDR2 FYNNEI, per germline. Here the CDR3 reads CASSGVEATTIYF. CDR3 DNA sequence: TGTGCCAGCAGTGGCGTCGAGGCTACCACCATATATTTT. The full variable domain, its missing parts supplied by reference TRBV2 and TRBJ1-3, is EPEVTQTPSHQVTQMGQEVILRCVPISNHLYFYWYRQILGQKVEFLVSFYNNEISEKSEIFDDQFSVERPDGSNFTLKIRSTKLEDSAMYFCASSGVEATTIYFGEGSWLTVV.

The CDR3 region has the DNA TGCGCCAGCAGCCCGACGGGACAGTTAAGAGAGACCCAGTACTTC. This gives the protein CASSPTGQLRETQYF. The rearrangement uses TRBV4-1 and TRBJ2-5; 7 bases fit TRBD1. The V and J ends lost 4 bases and 4 bases, in that order; junction bases with no gene match: 9. Germline V gene data show CDR1 as MGHRA and CDR2 as YSYEKL. CDR3 length: 15 residues.

The chain has TRBV5-1 and TRBJ1-1; possible D gene TRBD1, 6 bases. The CDR3 is made up of 13 amino acids. Germline values: CDR1 SGHRS, CDR2 YFSETQ. Trimming removed 2 bases at V and 4 bases at J, with 9 bases between. The CDR3 nucleotides are TGCGCCAGCAGCTTTGAGACAGGCACTGAAGCTTTCTTT. Residues: CASSFETGTEAFF.

The rearrangement uses TRBV27 and TRBJ2-7, with D hard to call. Germline assignment: CDR1 MNHEY and CDR2 SMNVEV (reference sequence). The V end was cut by 5 bases, the J end by 3 bases, with 20 bases between. The CDR3 contains 16 residues. This CDR3 reads CASSIQAIPSLYEQYF. The CDR3 region has the DNA TGTGCCAGCAGTATCCAGGCCATCCCGTCCCTCTACGAGCAGTACTTC.

The chain employs TRBV2 and TRBJ1-5; D unresolved. This CDR3 has 13 amino acids. V was pared by 4 bases and J by 6 bases, with 10 bases between. CDR1 and CDR2 (germline): SNHLY, FYNNEI. The CDR3 region is CASSVGLGQPQHF. CDR3 DNA: TGTGCCAGCAGTGTCGGGTTAGGTCAGCCCCAGCATTTT. Using reference TRBV2 and TRBJ1-5 for the parts outside the CDR3, the full variable domain is EPEVTQTPSHQVTQMGQEVILRCVPISNHLYFYWYRQILGQKVEFLVSFYNNEISEKSEIFDDQFSVERPDGSNFTLKIRSTKLEDSAMYFCASSVGLGQPQHFGDGTRLSIL.

The CDR3 nucleotides are TGTGCCAGCAGTGATTCGGGGGGAAGGACTGAAGCTTTCTTT. Amino acids: CASSDSGGRTEAFF. The J gene is TRBJ1-1, the V gene TRBV6-1, with D possibly being TRBD1 (5 bases). Germline V lookup: CDR1 MNHNS, CDR2 SASEGT. With 3 bases removed from V and 5 bases from J, the gap between germline ends came to 13 bases. This CDR3 comprises 14 residues.

The chain uses TRBV4-1 and TRBJ1-1; D is uncertain. Looked up from germline, CDR1 is MGHRA and CDR2 is YSYEKL. The CDR3 has 17 amino acids. Trimming took 0 bases from V and 8 from J, leaving 22 bases between them. The CDR3 loop reads CASSQDFRNQPRLEAFF. CDR3 bases: TGCGCCAGCAGCCAAGATTTTAGGAACCAACCCCGACTCGAAGCTTTCTTT.

The rearrangement uses TRBV19 and TRBJ1-2; D remains ambiguous. Trimming stripped 4 bases from V and 4 bases from J, with 7 bases between. Germline V lookup: CDR1 LNHDA, CDR2 SQIVND (reference sequence). The CDR3 contains 12 residues. This CDR3 reads CASSTLTYGYTF. The CDR3 region has the DNA TGTGCCAGTAGTACCCTAACCTATGGCTACACCTTC.

V gene TRBV2 combines with J gene TRBJ1-4; no reliable D call. This CDR3 spans 12 amino acids. Between the trimmed V and J ends, which lost 4 bases and 7 bases, there was a span of 7 bases. Germline V gene sequence: CDR1 SNHLY, CDR2 FYNNEI. CDR3 amino acids: CASSVTSEKLFF. The DNA of the CDR3 is TGTGCCAGCAGTGTGACAAGTGAAAAACTGTTTTTT.

This chain links TRBV25-1 with TRBJ2-7; TRBD2 matches 7 bases. The germline V gene has CDR1 MGHDK and CDR2 SYGVNS. V lost 3 bases, J lost 2 bases, and 4 bases stayed unmatched. This CDR3 spans 14 amino acids. DNA of the CDR3: TGTGCCAGCAGTGATAAGCGGGGAACCTACGAGCAGTACTTC. This sequence encodes CASSDKRGTYEQYF.

The V call is TRBV6-5, the J call TRBJ1-1; D is unresolved. Trimming took off 0 bases at V and 1 base at J, with 3 bases between the two ends. Looked up from germline, CDR1 is MNHEY and CDR2 is SVGAGI. The CDR3 loop spans 13 amino acids. CDR3 loop: CASSYSSNTEAFF. The CDR3 DNA reads TGTGCCAGCAGTTACTCCTCGAACACTGAAGCTTTCTTT.

This clone has only a few counts. This chain connects TRBV7-2 to TRBJ1-5, with TRBD1 matching 8 bases. The CDR3 runs to 15 residues. The V segment lost 5 bases and the J segment 7 bases; nucleotides outside the gene matches: 10. Germline values: CDR1 SGHTA, CDR2 FQGNSA. In nucleotides, the CDR3 is TGTGCCAGCAGCCTTGGACAGGGCAACTTGCAGCCCCAGCATTTT. It translates to CASSLGQGNLQPQHF.

The chain recombines TRBV2 with TRBJ1-1; weak D call: TRBD1 (5 bases). The CDR3 loop spans 13 amino acids. Per germline, CDR1 SNHLY and CDR2 FYNNEI. V shed 6 bases and J shed 5 bases, with 13 bases lying between them. The CDR3 DNA reads TGTGCCAGCAGCTCACTCAGGGAAACTGAAGCTTTCTTT. Translation gives CASSSLRETEAFF.

The rearrangement joins TRBV5-1 to TRBJ1-4; weak D call: TRBD1 (5 bases). The V end lost 1 base, the J end lost 8 bases, and 12 bases lay between the germline ends. The germline V gene encodes CDR1 SGHRS and CDR2 YFSETQ. The CDR3 spans 14 residues. CDR3 sequence reads: CASSLLGASEKLFF. CDR3 DNA sequence: TGCGCCAGCAGCTTGTTAGGGGCGAGCGAAAAACTGTTTTTT. Together with reference TRBV5-1 and TRBJ1-4, the CDR3 gives the full variable domain: KAGVTQTPRYLIKTRGQQVTLSCSPISGHRSVSWYQQTPGQGLQFLFEYFSETQRNKGNFPGRFSGRQFSNSRSEMNVSTLELGDSALYLCASSLLGASEKLFFGSGTQLSVL.

This clone has just a few counts. This chain joins TRBV7-9 and TRBJ2-5, with 10 bases fitting TRBD1. The germline V gene has CDR1 SEHNR and CDR2 FQNEAQ (reference sequence). The CDR3 length is 15 residues. Germline trimming cut 5 bases from V and 4 bases from J; bases unmatched to any gene: 7. The DNA of the CDR3 is TGTGCCAGCAGCCAGGGACAGGGGAGGGGAGAGACCCAGTACTTC. Residues: CASSQGQGRGETQYF.

J is TRBJ1-2 and V is TRBV10-2; TRBD1 matches 8 bases. The V gene's germline CDR1 is WSHSY and CDR2 SAAADI. V lost 4 bases and J lost 4; bases outside the gene matches: 5. The CDR3 extends over 14 amino acids. The CDR3 loop reads CASSVVDRAYGYTF. In DNA form, the CDR3 reads TGCGCCAGCAGTGTTGTGGACAGGGCCTATGGCTACACCTTC.

This chain joins TRBV6-6 and TRBJ2-7, with TRBD2 matching over 7 bases. Germline V CDR1 and CDR2: MNHNY, SVGAGI (reference sequence). Trimming took 8 bases from V and 0 from J; bases not matched to a gene: 10. The CDR3 has 15 amino acids. The CDR3 protein is CASRPGWTSSYEQYF. The CDR3 DNA follows: TGTGCCAGCCGCCCCGGGTGGACTAGCTCCTACGAGCAGTACTTC.

This chain joins TRBV18 and TRBJ1-5; TRBD1 is a possible D gene (6 bases). Trimming shortened V by 2 bases and J by 6 bases, and 23 bases separated the two germline ends. CDR1 is KGHSH, CDR2 LQKENI, per germline. This CDR3 contains 18 residues. DNA of the CDR3: TGTGCCAGCTCACCAGTGGGCCGTGGCAGGGGACCGGGTCAGCCCCAGCATTTT. Its protein is CASSPVGRGRGPGQPQHF. Variable domain in full (rest from reference TRBV18 and TRBJ1-5): NAGVMQNPRHLVRRRGQEARLRCSPMKGHSHVYWYRQLPEEGLKFMVYLQKENIIDESGMPKERFSAEFPKEGPSILRIQQVVRGDSAAYFCASSPVGRGRGPGQPQHFGDGTRLSIL.

The chain uses TRBV15 and TRBJ2-7; D remains unclear. CDR3 size: 16 residues. The ends were cut back, 2 bases at V and 1 base at J, with 15 bases in the middle. Germline V gene data show CDR1 as LNHNV and CDR2 as YYDKDF (reference sequence). The CDR3 loop reads CATSRRRSLGSYEQYF. DNA for the CDR3: TGTGCCACCAGCAGACGACGGTCCCTAGGTTCCTACGAGCAGTACTTC.

The chain uses TRBV11-2 and TRBJ1-2, with D tentatively TRBD1 (6 bases). CDR1 and CDR2 from the germline V gene are SGHAT and FQNNGV. Trimming removed 8 bases at V and 0 bases at J, with 25 bases between. The CDR3 runs 18 residues. The CDR3 sequence is CASGLELATGVSNYGYTF. The CDR3 DNA follows: TGTGCCAGCGGATTGGAACTCGCGACAGGCGTCTCTAACTATGGCTACACCTTC.

The chain uses TRBV6-5 and TRBJ2-7; 9 bases match TRBD2. The V gene's germline CDR1 is MNHEY and CDR2 SVGAGI. The CDR3 length is 14 residues. V was clipped by 5 bases and J by 1 base; unmatched bases: 3. The CDR3 bases are TGTGCCAGCAGTACTAGCGGGCCTTCCTACGAGCAGTACTTC. This translates into CASSTSGPSYEQYF.